The present TCR beta chain was sequenced within a study of radiotherapy plus CTLA-4 blockade in lung cancer. General study points: Early blood T cell clone dynamics, with interferon-beta, were reported to best predict response. Radiotherapy with ipilimumab was followed by blood expansion of tumor-derived clones.

The CDR3 length is 14 residues. Unmatched junction bases numbered 4, after V lost 4 bases and J lost 8 bases. The germline gives CDR1 MRHNA, CDR2 SNTAGT. Ipilimumab-mediated CTLA-4 blockade plus focal radiation was given to patients having chemo-refractory metastatic non-small-cell lung cancer. The repertoire was sequenced with immunoSEQ multiplex PCR; TCRdb's copy has only in-frame clones and lacks some. This table holds about 15,000 clones, about 70% found once. In this sample, this clone is medium-sized (0.01 to 0.1%). The antigen remains undetermined. The source material was peripheral blood, sampled from a patient treated with radiotherapy plus ipilimumab. The sequence was collected from a human donor with non-small cell lung cancer whose response to radiotherapy plus ipilimumab could not be evaluated. V and J are TRBV6-4 and TRBJ2-1; 11 nucleotides align to TRBD1. The CDR3: CASSGGQGVDEQFF. The CDR3 bases are TGTGCCAGCAGTGGGGGACAGGGGGTTGATGAGCAGTTCTTC.